This T cell receptor (beta chain) appears in the sequencing data of a study of tumor and adjacent non-tumor tissue in lung cancer (dated by TCRdb to 2017 to 2018). Notes on the research overall: By cancer type, the cohort comprised 11 to 12 adenocarcinoma patients, a couple of squamous cell carcinoma patients and 1 small cell lung cancer patient. Using bulk TCRbeta repertoires from under 18 lung cancer patients, the study set lung tumor tissue side by side with matched distant non-tumor lung tissue. Sequencing generated a total of 130,000,000 or so productive TCRbeta reads, averaging around 4.2 million reads per sample. Ages among the roughly 15 patients ranged from roughly 31 to 76 years, there were roughly 10 men and 5 women, and disease was at TNM stage I to III. Around 30 paired specimens, one tumor and one normal lung sample per patient, were profiled by TCRbeta CDR3 sequencing. General study outcomes and caveats: Because peripheral blood was not sequenced, the blood TCRbeta repertoires of the lung cancer patients in the study went unexamined. The sequencing platform is not named in the methods, and unique molecular identifiers are not mentioned. Only 15 or so patients were included in the cohort, and the need for larger samples and more detailed clinical data was noted by the authors. A significantly larger cumulative share of the repertoire was made up by the top 100 clones in normal lung than in tumor tissue. TCR diversity was significantly higher in younger patients, and higher tumor TCR diversity was associated with shorter overall and disease-free survival. Tumor tissue showed significantly higher TCR diversity (inverse Simpson) than normal lung tissue, at around 450 vs 150 (P = 0.0075, Mann-Whitney U test).

Libraries were built with multiplex PCR. Instrument on record: Illumina HiSeq 2500. TCRbeta libraries were built by three rounds of nested PCR using primers (Table S4), following protocols modified from ARM-PCR. Before sequencing, PCR products of 200-500 bp were excised from the gel and purified with the QIAquick gel extraction kit. The published analysis was carried out like this. Trimmomatic was used to clean the reads, FLASH merged the cleaned reads into complete CDR3 sequences, and MiTCR assigned the sequences to V(D)J germline segments. Clonal diversity was calculated as the inverse Simpson's index using VDJtools. A read counted as productive if the sequence was in-frame and lacked a premature stop codon. The public reads were reanalyzed by TCRdb: fastp trimming at Q25, MiXCR alignment, in-frame beta chains only. Rows with a matching CDR3 protein are joined into one entry that keeps the most common DNA and genes. The V and J calls were not made by the authors but by TCRdb's processing. The table for this sample lists 75,000 to 90,000 distinct CDR3 sequences; around 76% of them were counted only once. The ten largest account for 21% of the sample.

The CDR3 measures 14 amino acids from cysteine to phenylalanine. Here the CDR3 DNA is all that survives: 42 bases in frame from base 1. Sequences SGHRS (CDR1) and YFSETQ (CDR2) are obtained from the germline V gene. Cut back by 4 bases and 0 bases, the V and J ends lie 7 bases apart. RNA was isolated from bulk, unsorted tissue, and RNA quality was assessed with a NanoDrop ND-1000 and an Agilent 2100. Normal lung samples were distant non-tumor tissue taken more than 3 cm from the tumor edge. The donors were newly diagnosed lung cancer patients admitted for thoracic surgery in China from August to November 2014 who had not received prior chemotherapy. The study excluded patients who had received radiotherapy or chemotherapy before or who had another cancer at the same time. Surgical tissue pieces of 1-2 cm3 were preserved in RNAlater solution and stored at -80 °C until use. Concerning this clonotype: Its antigen has not been determined. No qualities accompany the bases; no much larger clone lies one base away.

Sequencing used distant non-tumor lung tissue. This sequence was found in a woman between 45 and 60 years old with non-small cell lung cancer. Recombination connected TRBV5-1 to TRBJ2-2, with a weak D call of TRBD1 (5 bases match). The DNA is TGCGCCAGCAGCGGGGCCGCGAACACCGGGGAGCTGTTTTTT. The resulting protein is CASSGAANTGELFF.